Here is one TCR beta chain with its context. Produced via immunoSEQ multiplex PCR; TCRdb's table is partial and in-frame only. The top ten clones hold 2% to 2.5% of a sample with about 220,000 clones, roughly 88% of them seen once. Membership in each cohort depended on participant-reported clinical history. The record originates from a study of blood T cell repertoires in COVID-19. Study overall: From the United States, Italy and Spain came samples of acute and convalescent COVID-19.

Germline assignment: CDR1 SNHLY and CDR2 FYNNEI. The CDR3 totals 14 residues. The V end lost 6 bases, the J end lost 4 bases, and 15 bases lay between the germline ends. Sequenced sample: PBMCs or T cells enriched from blood (not recorded which). This TCR was recovered from a woman in her 40s with acute COVID-19. The chain recombines TRBV2 with TRBJ1-1; D unresolved. Here the CDR3 reads CASSASLAGTEAFF. CDR3 DNA: TGTGCCAGCAGCGCTTCCTTGGCGGGCACTGAAGCTTTCTTT.